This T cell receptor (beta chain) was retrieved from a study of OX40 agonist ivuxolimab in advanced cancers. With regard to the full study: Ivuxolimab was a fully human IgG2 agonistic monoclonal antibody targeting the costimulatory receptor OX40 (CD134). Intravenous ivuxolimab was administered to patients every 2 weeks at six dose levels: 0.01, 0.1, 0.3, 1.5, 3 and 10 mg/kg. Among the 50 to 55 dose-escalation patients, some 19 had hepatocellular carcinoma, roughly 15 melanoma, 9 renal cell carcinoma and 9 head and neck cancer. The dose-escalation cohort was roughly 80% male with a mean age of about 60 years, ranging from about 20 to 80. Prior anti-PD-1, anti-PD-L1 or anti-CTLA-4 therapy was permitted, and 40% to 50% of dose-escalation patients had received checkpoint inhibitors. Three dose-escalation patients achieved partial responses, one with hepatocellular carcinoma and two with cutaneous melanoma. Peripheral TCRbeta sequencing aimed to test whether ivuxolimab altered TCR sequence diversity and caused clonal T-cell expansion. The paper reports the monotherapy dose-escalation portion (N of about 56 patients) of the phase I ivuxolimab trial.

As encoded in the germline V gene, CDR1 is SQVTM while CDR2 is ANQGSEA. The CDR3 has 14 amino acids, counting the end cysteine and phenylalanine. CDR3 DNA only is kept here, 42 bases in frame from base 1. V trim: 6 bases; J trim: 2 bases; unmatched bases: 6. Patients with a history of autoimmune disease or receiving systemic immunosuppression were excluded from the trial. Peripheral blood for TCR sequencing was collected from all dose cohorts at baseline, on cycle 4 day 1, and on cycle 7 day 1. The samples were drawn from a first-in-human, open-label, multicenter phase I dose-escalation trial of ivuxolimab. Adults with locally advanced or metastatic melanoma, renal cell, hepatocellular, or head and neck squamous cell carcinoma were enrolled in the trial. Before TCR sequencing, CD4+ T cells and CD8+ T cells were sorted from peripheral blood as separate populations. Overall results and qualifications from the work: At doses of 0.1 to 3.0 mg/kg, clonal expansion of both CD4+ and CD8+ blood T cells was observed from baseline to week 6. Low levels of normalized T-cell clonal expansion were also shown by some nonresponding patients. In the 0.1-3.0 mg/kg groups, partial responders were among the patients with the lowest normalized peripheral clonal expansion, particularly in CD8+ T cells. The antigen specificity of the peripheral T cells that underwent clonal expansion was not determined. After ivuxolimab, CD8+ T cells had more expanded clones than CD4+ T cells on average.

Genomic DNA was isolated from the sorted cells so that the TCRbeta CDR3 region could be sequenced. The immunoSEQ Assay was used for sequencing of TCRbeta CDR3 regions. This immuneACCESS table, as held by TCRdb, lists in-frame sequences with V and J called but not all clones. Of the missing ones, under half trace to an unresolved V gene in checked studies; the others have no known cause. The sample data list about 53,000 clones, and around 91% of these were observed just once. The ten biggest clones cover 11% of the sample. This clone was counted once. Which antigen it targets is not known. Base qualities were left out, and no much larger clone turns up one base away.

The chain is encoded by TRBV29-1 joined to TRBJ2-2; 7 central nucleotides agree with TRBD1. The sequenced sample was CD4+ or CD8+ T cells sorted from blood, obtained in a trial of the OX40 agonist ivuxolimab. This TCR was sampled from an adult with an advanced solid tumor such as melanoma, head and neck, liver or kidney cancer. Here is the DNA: TGCAGCGTCCTGGACAGGACAAACACCGGGGAGCTGTTTTTT. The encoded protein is CSVLDRTNTGELFF.